This is a list of T cell receptor beta chains from one sample in a study of response to subunit inactivated influenza vaccine. TCRdb ran MiXCR on the RT-PCR reads and lists one entry per CDR3 protein. The sample shows about 570,000 distinct CDR3 sequences, 11% of them seen only once. These same records also appear under a second study, on T cells expressing NK-cell markers.

Source: PBMCs from blood, taken on the day of vaccination. These receptors were taken from a man in his forties or fifties who received an inactivated influenza vaccine. Each CDR3 is given with its conserved first and last residue. Each record gives: J gene, V gene, D gene, clone size, CDR3 DNA, CDR3 protein. A D gene is named only where the DNA matches it firmly. Clone size, where shown, is once, few, many, or a class for clones that have expanded.

J: TRBJ2-5; V: TRBV12-3/TRBV12-4; D: TRBD2; size: .; DNA: TGTGCCAGCAGTAGGGGGACTAGCGGGACGGGGACCCAGTACTTC; CDR3: CASSRGTSGTGTQYF
J: TRBJ2-7; V: TRBV19; D: .; size: few; DNA: TGTGCCAGTAGTCTAAGCGGCGCGGGCGAGCAGTACTTC; CDR3: CASSLSGAGEQYF
J: TRBJ1-1; V: TRBV29-1; D: .; size: few; DNA: TGCAGCGTTGAGAGGGAATATTACACTGAAGCTTTCTTT; CDR3: CSVEREYYTEAFF
J: TRBJ2-5; V: TRBV27; D: .; size: .; DNA: TGTGCCAGCAGTCGAACACGGACCGGGGGTGTGGCCCAGTACTTC; CDR3: CASSRTRTGGVAQYF
J: TRBJ2-7; V: TRBV28; D: .; size: few; DNA: TGTGCCAGCACCAAGGAGGGTAGGAAGTACGAGCAGTACTTC; CDR3: CASTKEGRKYEQYF
J: TRBJ1-2; V: TRBV6-1; D: .; size: .; DNA: TGTGCCAGCACGAACCGGCAGACTAACTATGGCTACACCTTC; CDR3: CASTNRQTNYGYTF
J: TRBJ2-1; V: TRBV7-9; D: .; size: many; DNA: TGTGCCAGCAGCAATCAGGGTGGGTCCTACAATGAGCAGTTCTTC; CDR3: CASSNQGGSYNEQFF
J: TRBJ2-5; V: TRBV5-1; D: .; size: .; DNA: TGCGCCAGCAGCTTGGTACAGGTCCAAGAGACCCAGTACTTC; CDR3: CASSLVQVQETQYF
J: TRBJ2-3; V: TRBV7-9; D: TRBD1; size: few; DNA: TGTGCCAGCAGTTTCCTACAGGGGGACGGCACAGATACGCAGTATTTT; CDR3: CASSFLQGDGTDTQYF
J: TRBJ1-1; V: TRBV10-3; D: .; size: .; DNA: TGTGCCATCAGTGAGTCTGTGGCATTTGGTGCTTTCTTT; CDR3: CAISESVAFGAFF
J: TRBJ2-3; V: TRBV6-5; D: .; size: few; DNA: TGTGCCAGCCAGGACGAGGATACGCAGTATTTT; CDR3: CASQDEDTQYF
J: TRBJ1-2; V: TRBV2; D: .; size: few; DNA: TGTGCCAGCAGTCCAACTCTTGGGCAGGGGCAGAGGGGCTACACCTTC; CDR3: CASSPTLGQGQRGYTF
J: TRBJ2-7; V: TRBV11-2; D: TRBD2; size: few; DNA: TGTGCCAGCAGCTTAAATCCTAGCGGGGCAACCTACGAGCAGTACTTC; CDR3: CASSLNPSGATYEQYF
J: TRBJ1-2; V: TRBV27; D: .; size: many; DNA: TGTGCCAGCAGTTTACACTGGTCCAACTATGGCTACACCTTC; CDR3: CASSLHWSNYGYTF
J: TRBJ1-6; V: TRBV12-3/TRBV12-4; D: .; size: .; DNA: TGTGCCAGCAGGGGGGATCTTAACCCTTCACCCCTCCACTTT; CDR3: CASRGDLNPSPLHF
J: TRBJ2-1; V: TRBV7-2; D: .; size: .; DNA: TGTGCCAGCAGCTTAGTGGTTAGCGTCTACAATGAGCAGTTCTTC; CDR3: CASSLVVSVYNEQFF
J: TRBJ2-3; V: TRBV6-5; D: .; size: .; DNA: TGTGCCAGCCTCGGGTGGGATACGCAGTATTTT; CDR3: CASLGWDTQYF
J: TRBJ2-7; V: TRBV20-1; D: TRBD2; size: many; DNA: TGCAGTGCTCGTTGGACTAGCGGTGGCTACGAGCAGTACTTC; CDR3: CSARWTSGGYEQYF
J: TRBJ2-7; V: TRBV12-3/TRBV12-4; D: TRBD1; size: .; DNA: TGTGCCAGCTTGTACAGGGGGTCGGACGAGCAGTACTTC; CDR3: CASLYRGSDEQYF
J: TRBJ2-5; V: TRBV4-3; D: TRBD1; size: .; DNA: TGCGCCAGCAGCCGGAGCGGGACAGGGGGCTCGGAGACCCAGTACTTC; CDR3: CASSRSGTGGSETQYF
J: TRBJ1-6; V: TRBV27; D: .; size: few; DNA: TGTGCCAGCAGTTTCTCGGATAATTCACCCCTCCACTTT; CDR3: CASSFSDNSPLHF
J: TRBJ2-7; V: TRBV3-1; D: TRBD2; size: many; DNA: TGTGCCAGCAGCCCCCGGACTAGCGGGACGAGAACCTACGAGCAGTACTTC; CDR3: CASSPRTSGTRTYEQYF
J: TRBJ2-5; V: TRBV24-1; D: TRBD1; size: many; DNA: TGTGCCACCAGTGATTTCCGGGACAGACAAGAGACCCAGTACTTC; CDR3: CATSDFRDRQETQYF
J: TRBJ2-7; V: TRBV7-2; D: .; size: few; DNA: TGTGCCAGCAGCTTAAGCCGGACAAGTGAGCAGTACTTC; CDR3: CASSLSRTSEQYF
J: TRBJ2-5; V: TRBV2; D: .; size: few; DNA: TGTGCCAGCAGTGTCGGAATCCAGTACTTC; CDR3: CASSVGIQYF
J: TRBJ1-5; V: TRBV6-2/TRBV6-3; D: TRBD1; size: .; DNA: TGTGCCAGCAGCCCATGGACAGGGGAAAACAATCAGCCCCAGCATTTT; CDR3: CASSPWTGENNQPQHF
J: TRBJ2-3; V: TRBV11-2; D: .; size: many; DNA: TGTGCCAGCAGCTTAGGCCCGGGGAGGGGGACGCAGTATTTT; CDR3: CASSLGPGRGTQYF
J: TRBJ2-7; V: TRBV20-1; D: TRBD2; size: many; DNA: TGCAGTGCTAGCGGAGCGGGAGCAGGGGACGAGCAGTACTTC; CDR3: CSASGAGAGDEQYF
J: TRBJ1-2; V: TRBV27; D: .; size: .; DNA: TGTGCCAGCAGTTTAGGGGCAGGGGACATAACATATGGCTACACCTTC; CDR3: CASSLGAGDITYGYTF
J: TRBJ2-3; V: TRBV20-1; D: .; size: .; DNA: TGCAGTGCTAGAGTGATCCTAGCCCCGACAGATACGCAGTATTTT; CDR3: CSARVILAPTDTQYF
J: TRBJ2-3; V: TRBV4-2; D: .; size: few; DNA: TGTGCCAGCAGCCTCGGGAGTGGAGAATTTACAGATACGCAGTATTTT; CDR3: CASSLGSGEFTDTQYF
J: TRBJ1-2; V: TRBV10-3; D: TRBD1; size: few; DNA: TGTGCCATCACAACGGCGCCAGGGGGATATGGCTACACCTTC; CDR3: CAITTAPGGYGYTF
J: TRBJ2-3; V: TRBV12-3/TRBV12-4; D: .; size: few; DNA: TGTGCCAGCATTCCCCGGGCGGACCCGGGAGAAACGCAGTATTTT; CDR3: CASIPRADPGETQYF
J: TRBJ2-7; V: TRBV6-6; D: .; size: few; DNA: TGTGCCAGCGGCGGGGCCTACGAGCAGTACTTC; CDR3: CASGGAYEQYF
J: TRBJ2-7; V: TRBV20-1; D: .; size: few; DNA: TGCAGTGCTAAGGACTTAACGTGGGGCGAGCAGTACTTC; CDR3: CSAKDLTWGEQYF
J: TRBJ1-1; V: TRBV10-3; D: .; size: few; DNA: TGTGCCATCTCCGGGGGGAACACTGAAGCTTTCTTT; CDR3: CAISGGNTEAFF